This is a list of T cell receptor beta chains from one sample in a study of cytomegalovirus exposure and HLA in healthy donors. Sequencing was performed with immunoSEQ multiplex PCR; in TCRdb, only in-frame clones are kept and a portion is missing. The sample shows about 60,000 clones, about 96% of them seen only once. Sequencing was done on a sample of PBMCs. These receptors came from a young man in good health and CMV-seronegative. Each CDR3 is given with its conserved first and last residue. The D gene is left open where the match is weak. Rows give clone size only sometimes, using once, few, many, or a class for an expanded clone.

d_gene: .
j_gene: TRBJ2-1
abundance: .
v_gene: TRBV7-6
CDR3aa: CASSFGSGHTPWDEQFF
CDR3nt: TGTGCCAGCAGCTTTGGATCGGGACATACCCCTTGGGATGAGCAGTTCTTC

d_gene: TRBD2
j_gene: TRBJ2-2
abundance: .
v_gene: TRBV10-3
CDR3aa: CAISEWRESTGELFF
CDR3nt: TGTGCCATCAGTGAGTGGCGGGAGAGTACCGGGGAGCTGTTTTTT

d_gene: .
j_gene: TRBJ1-2
abundance: .
v_gene: TRBV7-9
CDR3aa: CASSLSGGPDYGYTF
CDR3nt: TGTGCCAGCAGCTTATCTGGCGGTCCCGACTATGGCTACACCTTC

d_gene: TRBD2
j_gene: TRBJ2-1
abundance: .
v_gene: TRBV5-4
CDR3aa: CASSTGLAGNEQFF
CDR3nt: TGTGCCAGCAGCACCGGACTAGCGGGCAATGAGCAGTTCTTC

d_gene: TRBD1
j_gene: TRBJ2-7
abundance: .
v_gene: TRBV29-1
CDR3aa: CSVVPGQGSYEQYF
CDR3nt: TGCAGCGTTGTCCCGGGACAGGGGTCCTACGAGCAGTACTTC

d_gene: .
j_gene: TRBJ1-1
abundance: .
v_gene: TRBV9
CDR3aa: CASSVSTSGDTEAFF
CDR3nt: TGTGCCAGCAGCGTAAGTACCTCCGGAGACACTGAAGCTTTCTTT

d_gene: .
j_gene: TRBJ2-1
abundance: once
v_gene: TRBV5-1
CDR3aa: CARAGKEQFF
CDR3nt: TGCGCCAGGGCCGGGAAAGAGCAGTTCTTC

d_gene: TRBD2
j_gene: TRBJ2-5
abundance: once
v_gene: TRBV7-2
CDR3aa: CASIPTSGRLCQYF
CDR3nt: TGTGCCAGCATCCCCACTAGCGGGAGACTATGCCAGTACTTC

d_gene: .
j_gene: TRBJ2-1
abundance: .
v_gene: TRBV5-6
CDR3aa: CASSFVASYNEQFF
CDR3nt: TGTGCCAGCAGCTTCGTCGCTAGTTACAATGAGCAGTTCTTC

d_gene: .
j_gene: TRBJ2-4
abundance: .
v_gene: TRBV15
CDR3aa: CATSYRRELGDIQYF
CDR3nt: TGTGCCACCAGCTACCGGAGGGAGTTAGGTGACATTCAGTACTTC

d_gene: .
j_gene: TRBJ1-6
abundance: .
v_gene: TRBV4-1
CDR3aa: CASSPRGGEYNSPLHF
CDR3nt: TGCGCCAGCAGTCCACGTGGGGGCGAGTATAATTCACCCCTCCACTTT

d_gene: .
j_gene: TRBJ1-4
abundance: .
v_gene: TRBV5-1
CDR3aa: CASSLAPRGGEKLFF
CDR3nt: TGCGCCAGCAGCTTGGCCCCCAGGGGCGGTGAAAAACTGTTTTTT

d_gene: .
j_gene: TRBJ2-7
abundance: .
v_gene: TRBV7-2
CDR3aa: CASSPRRTNYEQYF
CDR3nt: TGTGCCAGCAGCCCCCGGAGGACTAACTACGAGCAGTACTTC

d_gene: .
j_gene: TRBJ1-2
abundance: .
v_gene: TRBV30
CDR3aa: CASQVFEGYTF
CDR3nt: TGTGCCAGTCAGGTTTTTGAAGGCTACACCTTC

d_gene: TRBD2
j_gene: TRBJ2-7
abundance: .
v_gene: TRBV5-1
CDR3aa: CASSSTSGSYEQYF
CDR3nt: TGCGCCAGCAGCTCCACTAGCGGCAGTTACGAGCAGTACTTC

d_gene: .
j_gene: TRBJ1-1
abundance: .
v_gene: TRBV4-3
CDR3aa: CASSQGRPMNTEAFF
CDR3nt: TGCGCCAGCAGCCAGGGGCGGCCTATGAACACTGAAGCTTTCTTT

d_gene: .
j_gene: TRBJ2-7
abundance: .
v_gene: TRBV27
CDR3aa: CASSLTGTNSYEQYF
CDR3nt: TGTGCCAGCAGTTTAACCGGGACAAATTCCTACGAGCAGTACTTC

d_gene: .
j_gene: TRBJ2-1
abundance: .
v_gene: TRBV7-6
CDR3aa: CASSLAVSGTYNEQFF
CDR3nt: TGTGCCAGCAGCTTAGCGGTATCAGGGACCTACAATGAGCAGTTCTTC

d_gene: TRBD1
j_gene: TRBJ2-2
abundance: .
v_gene: TRBV5-6
CDR3aa: CASSTGTGGHTGELFF
CDR3nt: TGTGCCAGCAGCACCGGGACAGGGGGCCACACCGGGGAGCTGTTTTTT

d_gene: .
j_gene: TRBJ2-3
abundance: .
v_gene: TRBV7-8
CDR3aa: CASSLVSGRGTDTQYF
CDR3nt: TGTGCCAGCAGCTTAGTCTCGGGCAGGGGCACAGATACGCAGTATTTT

d_gene: .
j_gene: TRBJ2-3
abundance: .
v_gene: TRBV9
CDR3aa: CASSGPQGKYF
CDR3nt: TGTGCCAGCAGCGGCCCCCAGGGGAAGTATTTT

d_gene: .
j_gene: TRBJ1-4
abundance: .
v_gene: TRBV7-6
CDR3aa: CASSPGQPNEKLFF
CDR3nt: TGTGCCAGCAGCCCCGGACAGCCTAATGAAAAACTGTTTTTT

d_gene: TRBD2
j_gene: TRBJ2-1
abundance: .
v_gene: TRBV2
CDR3aa: CASTLGLAGSFF
CDR3nt: TGTGCCAGCACTCTTGGACTAGCGGGAAGCTTCTTC